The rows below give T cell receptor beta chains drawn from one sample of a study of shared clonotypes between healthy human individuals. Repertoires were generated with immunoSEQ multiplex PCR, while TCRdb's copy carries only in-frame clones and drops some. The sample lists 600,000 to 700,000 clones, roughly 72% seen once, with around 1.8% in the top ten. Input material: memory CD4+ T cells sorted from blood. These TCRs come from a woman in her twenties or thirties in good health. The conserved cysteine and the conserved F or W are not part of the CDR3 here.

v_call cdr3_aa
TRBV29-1 SVEEARGLHNEQF
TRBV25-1 ASGGIFSEQY
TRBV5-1 ASSQNAGTPSYEQY
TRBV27 ASSLAGGRRTEAF
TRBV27 ASRSLGSGSSYEQY
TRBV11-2 ASSRNVGTGGYEQY
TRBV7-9 ASSLDNWGETQY
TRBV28 ASTEQGAEDTGELF
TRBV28 ASSLASGRSYNEQF
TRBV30 AWSVLGQGHGYT
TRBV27 ASSPVRGELF
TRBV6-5 ASTFGGEQF
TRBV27 ASSRGRSNEKLF
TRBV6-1 ASRQGNYGYT
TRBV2 ASSEAGTTYNEQF
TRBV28 ASSLETGELF
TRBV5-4 ASSFDRGGNTEAF
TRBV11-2 ASSLTGGSRGYT
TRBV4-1 ASSQTSALPYEQY
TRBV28 ASSLSTGVEQY
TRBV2 ASTTSPMNTEAF
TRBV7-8 ASHRTENTEAF
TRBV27 ASTGLAGDTDTQY
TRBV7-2 ASSLGQTVSPLH
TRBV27 ASSSDYPYEQY
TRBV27 ASSWGTSGGYT
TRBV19 ATRAGSNEQF
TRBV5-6 ASSPEGPGNEQF
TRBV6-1 ASSEGRLRISTDTQY
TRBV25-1 ASSEYRGQGRMDEQY
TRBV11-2 ASSLGGFTGLNEQF
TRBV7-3 ASSAPPGLGDQPQH
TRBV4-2 ASSLEGAGRSSYEQY
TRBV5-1 ASSPTKSADTQY
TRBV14 ASSLPGLNTEAF
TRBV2 ASSERSNLAKNIQY
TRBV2 ASSGIRSINEQF
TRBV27 ASSLFGRFGNNQPQH
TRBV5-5 ASSLAVSGNTIY
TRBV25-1 ASSEGGNRDHEKLF
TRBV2 ASVPDLGEQY
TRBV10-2 ASSDPGTDTQY
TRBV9 ASSVGYQGGAYEQY
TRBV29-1 SVVLSLNTEAF
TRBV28 ASSPGGASGDYEQY
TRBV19 ATLKGVTGANVLT
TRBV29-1 SARQGMNTEAF